This T cell receptor (beta chain) originates from a study of technical replicates of blood from several donors. Generated by immunoSEQ multiplex PCR, the TCRdb table keeps only in-frame clones and is missing some. The table has about 75,000 clones, around 97% seen once. The CDR3 is 14 amino acids. CDR1 is SNHLY, CDR2 FYNNEI, per germline. The germline V and J ends were trimmed by 4 bases and 8 bases, with 14 bases remaining between them. Sequencing was carried out using T cells isolated from PBMCs. The chain recombines TRBV2 with TRBJ1-4; TRBD1 is a possible D gene (6 bases). The sequence was obtained from a human donor in good health. Here the CDR3 reads CASSGGRGGEKLFF. As DNA, the CDR3 is TGTGCCAGCAGTGGGGGCAGGGGTGGGGAAAAACTGTTTTTT. Full variable domain (rest looked up from reference TRBV2 and TRBJ1-4): EPEVTQTPSHQVTQMGQEVILRCVPISNHLYFYWYRQILGQKVEFLVSFYNNEISEKSEIFDDQFSVERPDGSNFTLKIRSTKLEDSAMYFCASSGGRGGEKLFFGSGTQLSVL.